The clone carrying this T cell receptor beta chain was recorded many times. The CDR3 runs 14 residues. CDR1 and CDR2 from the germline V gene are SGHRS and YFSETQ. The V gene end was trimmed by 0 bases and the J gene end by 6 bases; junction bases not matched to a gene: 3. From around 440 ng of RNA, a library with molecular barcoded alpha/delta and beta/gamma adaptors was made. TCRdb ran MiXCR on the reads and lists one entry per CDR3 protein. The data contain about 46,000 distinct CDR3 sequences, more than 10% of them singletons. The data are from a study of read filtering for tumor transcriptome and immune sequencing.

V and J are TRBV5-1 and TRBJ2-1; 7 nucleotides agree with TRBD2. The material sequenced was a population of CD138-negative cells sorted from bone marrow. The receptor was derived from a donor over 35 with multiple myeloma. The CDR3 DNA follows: TGCGCCAGCAGCTTGGGTTCGGGGGGCAATGAGCAGTTCTTC. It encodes CASSLGSGGNEQFF.